This T cell receptor beta chain derives from a study of cytomegalovirus exposure and HLA in healthy donors. Study-wide points: Trimming of TCR beta V- and J-genes showed a link, identified in a later analysis, to a missense DCLRE1C variant. The authors later found TCR association rates varying by HLA locus, with DRB1 most and HLA-C fewest.

In the case of this clone: Its antigen remains unknown.

The PCR was carried out with 60 Vbeta primers and 13 Jbeta primers. The method was immunoSEQ multiplex PCR; TCRdb's version includes in-frame clones alone and lacks a portion of them. The sample lists about 160,000 clones; roughly four fifths were seen once. Healthy individuals who donated bone marrow served as the donors. This receptor was taken from a woman under 30 in good health and CMV-seronegative. Sequencing was done on a sample of PBMCs.

The CDR3 coding sequence is TGTGCCAGCAGCATACCTGGACAGTACTCCTACGAGCAGTACTTC. Protein sequence: CASSIPGQYSYEQYF. The chain uses TRBV5-6 and TRBJ2-7; TRBD1 might be the D (6 bases). Germline lookup yields CDR1 SGHDT and CDR2 YYEEEE. V lost 4 bases, J lost 0 bases, and 14 bases lay in between. The length of the CDR3 is 15 residues.